The 9 T cell receptor beta chains reported below all come from one sample, sequenced in a study of PD-1 blockade in classical Hodgkin lymphoma. As to time point: cycle 4 day 1 (C4D1), after less than 7 weeks of nivolumab. All the patients suffered relapse after autologous stem cell transplantation, and brentuximab vedotin exposure differed. Produced via immunoSEQ multiplex PCR; TCRdb's table is partial and in-frame only. The table lists approximately 27,000 clones, 82% of them singletons, with approximately 17% in the top ten. The starting material was peripheral blood mononuclear cells (PBMCs), obtained before the fourth cycle of nivolumab. The receptors stem from a human donor with classical Hodgkin lymphoma.

The CDR3 here is CASMITGGSPYGYTF. Written as DNA, the CDR3 is TGTGCCAGCATGATTACAGGGGGCAGTCCCTATGGCTACACCTTC. The chain recombines TRBV6-1 with TRBJ1-2; 9 nucleotides match TRBD1. This CDR3 has 15 amino acids. The trim removed 7 bases at V and 4 bases at J, leaving 10 bases unmatched. Per the germline V gene, CDR1 is MNHNS and CDR2 is SASEGT.

The chain carries TRBV28 and TRBJ2-7, with D perhaps TRBD1 (7 bases). The ends were cut back, 5 bases at V and 3 bases at J, with 17 bases in the middle. Germline CDR1 is MDHEN and CDR2 is SYDVKM. The CDR3 loop spans 15 amino acids. In DNA form, the CDR3 reads TGTGCCAGCAGTGCCTCAGGGGGGATCGACTACGAGCAGTACTTC. Encoded protein: CASSASGGIDYEQYF.

The chain carries TRBV6-1 and TRBJ2-1; a possible D gene is TRBD1 (7 bases). Trimming shortened V by 5 bases and J by 10 bases, and 18 bases separated the two germline ends. The CDR3 spans 14 residues. Germline values: CDR1 MNHNS, CDR2 SASEGT. CDR3 in amino acids: CASSPRDRSSEQFF. DNA for the CDR3: TGTGCCAGCAGTCCGCGGGACAGATCCAGCGAGCAGTTCTTC.

This clone was counted a single time. This chain uses TRBV12-2 with TRBJ2-1; the table's D call, TRBD1, was not checked against the DNA. TRBV12-2 is described as a pseudogene. This CDR3 has 17 amino acids. The CDR3 loop reads CASRSLGENRGTNEQFF. The CDR3 DNA is TGTGCAAGTCGCTCGCTAGGCGAAAATAGGGGGACCAATGAGCAGTTCTTC.

This chain connects TRBV14 to TRBJ2-7; 11 bases are shared with TRBD2. V lost 4 bases to trimming and J lost 0 bases; unmatched junction nucleotides: 8. CDR1 and CDR2 from the germline V gene are SGHDN and FVKESK. This CDR3 is built from 17 residues. CDR3: CASSRRLAGGSSYEQYF. The CDR3 nucleotides read TGTGCCAGCAGCCGGCGGCTAGCGGGGGGTAGCTCCTACGAGCAGTACTTC. Drawing the rest from reference TRBV14 and TRBJ2-7, the complete variable domain is EAGVTQFPSHSVIEKGQTVTLRCDPISGHDNLYWYRRVMGKEIKFLLHFVKESKQDESGMPNNRFLAERTGGTYSTLKVQPAELEDSGVYFCASSRRLAGGSSYEQYFGPGTRLTVT.

The chain has TRBV6-1 and TRBJ2-7; D is perhaps TRBD2 (7 bases). Per germline, CDR1 MNHNS and CDR2 SASEGT. The CDR3 sequence is 14 residues long. The V and J ends lost 7 bases and 10 bases respectively, with 23 bases between them. The CDR3 region has the DNA TGTGCCAGCACCCTAGGGGGGGGACTGTCGGAACAGTACTTC. Amino acid sequence: CASTLGGGLSEQYF.

By sample fraction, this clone is medium-sized (0.01 to 0.1%). A read error may account for a junction end that differs from germline. J is TRBJ1-2 and V is TRBV10-3; 9 bases align to TRBD1. The CDR3 runs to 13 residues. Looked up from germline, CDR1 is ENHRY and CDR2 is SYGVKD. The CDR3 here is CAISRDRESIPAF. For the CDR3, the DNA is TGTGCCATCAGTCGGGACAGGGAGTCGATCCCGGCTTTC.

As DNA, the CDR3 is TGTGCCAGCAGCTGGCCAAAGGGCAGGGGAACCGGGGAGCTGTTTTTT. Its protein is CASSWPKGRGTGELFF. The rearrangement uses TRBV7-8 and TRBJ2-2; weak D call: TRBD1 (6 bases). The germline CDR1 and CDR2 sequences are SGHVS and FQNEAQ. Trimming removed 4 bases at V and 5 bases at J, with 17 bases between. The length of the CDR3 is 16 residues. Based on the CDR3 plus reference TRBV7-8 and TRBJ2-2, the full variable domain is GAGVSQSPRYKVAKRGQDVALRCDPISGHVSLFWYQQALGQGPEFLTYFQNEAQLDKSGLPSDRFFAERPEGSVSTLKIQRTQQEDSAVYLCASSWPKGRGTGELFFGEGSRLTVL.

The V call is TRBV5-4, the J call TRBJ1-3; maybe TRBD1 (5 bases). CDR1 and CDR2 (germline): SGHNT, YYREEE (reference sequence). The CDR3 length is 16 residues. V lost 4 bases and J 0 bases, leaving 14 bases between the germline ends. CDR3 loop: CASSTGTDHSGNTIYF. Written as DNA, the CDR3 is TGTGCCAGCAGCACCGGGACGGACCACTCTGGAAACACCATATATTTT.